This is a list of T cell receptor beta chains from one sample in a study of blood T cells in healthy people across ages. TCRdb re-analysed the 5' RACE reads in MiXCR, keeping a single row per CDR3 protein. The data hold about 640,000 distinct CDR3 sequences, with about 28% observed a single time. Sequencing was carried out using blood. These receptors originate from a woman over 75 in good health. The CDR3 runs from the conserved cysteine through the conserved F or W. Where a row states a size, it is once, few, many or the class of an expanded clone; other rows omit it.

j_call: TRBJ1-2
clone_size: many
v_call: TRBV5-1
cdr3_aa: CASSLGPLNYGYTF

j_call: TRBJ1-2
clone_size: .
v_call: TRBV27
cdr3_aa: CASSHNDRDYGYTF

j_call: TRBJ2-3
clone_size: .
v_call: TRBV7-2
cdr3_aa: CASSPKKLTDTQYF

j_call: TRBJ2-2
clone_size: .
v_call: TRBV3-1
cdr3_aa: CASSQDRAGANTGELFF

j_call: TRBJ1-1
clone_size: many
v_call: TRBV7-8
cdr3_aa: CASSFGLNTEAFF

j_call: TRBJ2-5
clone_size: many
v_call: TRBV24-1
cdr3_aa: CATSDPRPQETQYF

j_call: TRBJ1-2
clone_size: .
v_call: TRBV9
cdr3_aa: CASSVKGGLRDGYTF

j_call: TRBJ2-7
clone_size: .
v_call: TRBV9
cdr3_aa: CASSADRNPYEQYF

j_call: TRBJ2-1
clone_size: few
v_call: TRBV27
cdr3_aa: CASSLRLAGGLYNEQFF

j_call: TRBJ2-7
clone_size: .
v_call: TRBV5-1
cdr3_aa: CASSVGLYEQYF

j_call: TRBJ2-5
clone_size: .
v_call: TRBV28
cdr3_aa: CASSSGLAGRGETQYF

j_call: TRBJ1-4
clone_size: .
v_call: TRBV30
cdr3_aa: CAWSSGATNEKRFF

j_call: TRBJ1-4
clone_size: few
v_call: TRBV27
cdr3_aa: CASRFSRAEKLFF

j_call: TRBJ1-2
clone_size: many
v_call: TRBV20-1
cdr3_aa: CSAADRGDYGYTF

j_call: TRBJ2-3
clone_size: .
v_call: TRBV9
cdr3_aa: CASSVAYQANTQYF

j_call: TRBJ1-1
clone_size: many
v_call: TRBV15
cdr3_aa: CATSRGGGHTEAFF

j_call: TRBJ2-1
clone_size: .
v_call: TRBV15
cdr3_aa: CATSRDPVTGGNNEQFF

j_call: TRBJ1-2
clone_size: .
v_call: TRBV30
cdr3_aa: CAWSQGDYGYTF

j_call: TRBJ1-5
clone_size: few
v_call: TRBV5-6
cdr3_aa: CASSLRGRGNQPQHF

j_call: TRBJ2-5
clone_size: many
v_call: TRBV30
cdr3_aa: CARGGARETQYF

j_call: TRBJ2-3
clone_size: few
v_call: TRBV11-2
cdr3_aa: CASSLSLTDTDTQYF

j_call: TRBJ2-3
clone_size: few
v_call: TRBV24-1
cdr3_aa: CATSDAGGATDTQYF

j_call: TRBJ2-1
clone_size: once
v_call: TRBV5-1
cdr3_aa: CASSLGQSYEQFF

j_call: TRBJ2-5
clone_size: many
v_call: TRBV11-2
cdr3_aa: CASSPRGTVQETQYF

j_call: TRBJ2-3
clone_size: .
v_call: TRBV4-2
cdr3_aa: CASSQSSGGGQVDTQYF

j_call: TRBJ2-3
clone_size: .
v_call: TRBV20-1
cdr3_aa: CSATSTGTDTQYF

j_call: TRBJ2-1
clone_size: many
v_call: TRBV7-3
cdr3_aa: CASRRTSTINEQFF

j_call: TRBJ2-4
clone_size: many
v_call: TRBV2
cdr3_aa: CASSGGNTPNIQYF